This note documents a single T cell receptor beta chain sequence. Its specific antigen is unknown. The input lacks base qualities; no much larger clone sits a single base away. The sample originates from a study of blood T cell repertoires in COVID-19 (dated by TCRdb to 2019 to 2021). Turning to the overall study: Samples from collaborators originated in the United States, Italy and Spain and spanned both the acute and convalescent phases of COVID-19. The material from the prospective study consisted of cDNA or gDNA derived from T cells, B-cell-depleted T cells, or PBMCs. Deeply sampled blood TCRbeta repertoires from subjects exposed to, actively infected with, or recovered from COVID-19 were included in the dataset. The repertoires were released in a freely available public database meant as a resource for research on the immune response to SARS-CoV-2. Samples were obtained from the ongoing ImmuneRACE study (first 160 participants) and from about 1,300 subjects provided by 6 global collaborators. The sample metadata nearly always contained a de-identified subject ID, COVID-19 status, age in years and sex. Where available, HLA class I and class II types were taken from metadata supplied by the sample provider and were not determined by assay-based typing. Results the study describes overall, beyond this receptor: The amount of clinical and demographic metadata varied by source and participant and was provided uncurated.

Each collaborating institution followed its own protocols to collect whole blood in K2EDTA tubes. For TCRbeta analysis, collaborator samples were shipped as frozen whole blood, as isolated PBMCs, or as DNA extracted from either sample type. TCRbeta CDR3 regions were amplified from genomic DNA by means of the immunoSEQ Assay, a bias-controlled multiplex PCR. As for how the authors treated the data: Within the assay, amplification of reference gene primers was used to estimate how many nucleated cells each sample contained. To quantify the absolute abundance of each unique TCRbeta CDR3 rearrangement, sequence reads were collapsed and filtered. Productive Simpson clonality was computed per sample as the square root of Simpson's diversity index over productive rearrangements. The immuneACCESS repertoire file appears here via TCRdb, limited to in-frame rearrangements. These files lack a portion of the clones; in checked studies, under half of the deficit traces to unresolved V genes, and the cause of the others is not known. V and J calls and clone size are as listed in that table; D and trimming were resolved from the DNA. The sample table records 95,000 to 150,000 clones; just over 85% of these occur just once. Around 4.7% of the sample comes from the top ten.

Inclusive of the bounding cysteine and phenylalanine, the CDR3 is 17 residues long. The entry retains the CDR3 DNA only, 51 bases that are in frame from base 1. The germline V gene sets CDR1 to SGHAT and CDR2 to FQNNGV. V is shortened by 0 bases, J by 4 bases, and the region joining them spans 18 bases. The clonotype was recovered from a man between 35 and 55 years old with acute or convalescent COVID-19. The chain is assembled from TRBV11-2 and TRBJ1-2; TRBD1 is possibly the D segment (6 matching bases). Sequencing used peripheral blood. The CDR3 region reads CASSLEGPGAIFYGYTF. In nucleotide form, the sequence is TGTGCCAGCAGCTTAGAAGGCCCAGGGGCGATTTTCTATGGCTACACCTTC.